This T cell receptor (beta chain) was retrieved from a study of regulatory T cells in long-lasting Graves disease. Stated time point: newly diagnosed GD, antithyroid drugs for less than 3 months. Isolated PBMC RNA provided the starting material for the TCR library. Through Arm-PCR of CDR3 regions and iRepertoire HTBI primers, TCR beta libraries were built. TCRdb re-called the multiplex PCR reads with MiXCR, one entry per CDR3 protein. The sample includes about 620,000 distinct CDR3 sequences, around 17% seen only once; the top ten take around a sixth. This CDR3 comprises 16 residues. Trimming removed 3 bases from V and 4 bases from J; junction bases left unmatched: 10. Germline CDR1 reads DFQATT; CDR2 reads SNEGSKA (reference sequence). In addition, the sample was reused for a study of T cells in Graves' hyperthyroidism and ophthalmopathy. That paper states: The HTBI set primed first-round TCR CDR3 RT-PCR.

The sample in question was peripheral blood mononuclear cells (PBMCs), obtained at new diagnosis, from a patient treated with antithyroid drugs. The chain employs TRBV20-1 and TRBJ2-7, with 12 bases identical to TRBD2. This clonotype originated in a woman between 25 and 40 years old with Graves disease. The DNA for the CDR3 is TGCAGTGCTAGTGCTAGCGGGAGGGCCTCGATATACGAGCAGTACTTC. Amino acid sequence: CSASASGRASIYEQYF.